A single sample gave rise to the 17 T cell receptor beta chains below, sequenced in a study of shared clonotypes between healthy human individuals. Assay: immunoSEQ multiplex PCR; the TCRdb copy retains only in-frame clones and omits some. The profile covers roughly 2,000,000 clones, with approximately 94% appearing a single time and approximately 1.2% taken by the ten largest. Naive CD8 cells comprised CD45RO-negative, CCR7-positively selected cells, excluding terminally differentiated effector memory CD45RA+ cells. The sample was naive CD8+ T cells sorted from blood. All receptors derive from a man in his late teens or twenties in good health.

This clone was found once. The genes are TRBV30 and TRBJ2-2, with 8 nucleotides matching TRBD1. The CDR3 totals 16 residues. Per the germline V gene, CDR1 is GTSNPN and CDR2 is SVGIG (reference sequence). The J segment lost 0 bases and the V segment lost 6 bases, leaving 9 bases of the junction unmatched. CDR3: CACLTGTGPNTGELFF. CDR3 nucleotide sequence: TGTGCCTGCCTAACAGGGACAGGTCCGAACACCGGGGAGCTGTTTTTT.

This chain links TRBV5-1 with TRBJ1-1, with D possibly being TRBD1 (5 bases). CDR1 is SGHRS and CDR2 is YFSETQ in the germline V gene. This CDR3 comprises 14 residues. With 5 bases removed from V and 3 bases from J, the gap between germline ends came to 14 bases. This CDR3 reads CASRVGGEDTEAFF. Written as DNA, the CDR3 is TGCGCCAGCAGGGTGGGAGGGGAGGACACTGAAGCTTTCTTT.

The V and J genes are TRBV6-5 and TRBJ2-7; no clear D gene. The CDR3 consists of 15 residues. The germline CDR1 and CDR2 sequences are MNHEY and SVGAGI. V was trimmed by 0 bases and J by 0 bases, leaving 9 bases between them. CDR3 sequence reads: CASSYSQASSYEQYF. As DNA, the CDR3 is TGTGCCAGCAGTTACTCGCAGGCCAGCTCCTACGAGCAGTACTTC.

The chain carries TRBV27 and TRBJ2-7, with a weak D call TRBD2 (6 bases). The CDR3 is made up of 15 amino acids. Trimming left V 2 bases short and J 7 bases short, with 18 bases between. Looked up from germline, CDR1 is MNHEY and CDR2 is SMNVEV (reference sequence). CDR3 amino acids: CASSLGRGPAVEQYF. CDR3 nucleotide sequence: TGTGCCAGCAGTTTAGGGCGGGGACCGGCGGTTGAGCAGTACTTC.

The chain combines TRBV27 with TRBJ1-5; 11 nucleotides agree with TRBD1. This CDR3 spans 17 amino acids. J lost 4 bases, V lost 6 bases, and 11 bases had no gene match. Germline CDR1 is MNHEY and CDR2 is SMNVEV (reference sequence). The DNA for the CDR3 is TGTGCCAGCAGCCCGCCTACCGGGACAGGGGGGAATCAGCCCCAGCATTTT. Its translation: CASSPPTGTGGNQPQHF.

The gene calls are TRBV12-5 and TRBJ1-1, with D possibly matching TRBD1 (6 bases). V lost 6 bases, J lost 2 bases, and 13 bases lay in between. This CDR3 has 14 residues. Per germline, CDR1 LGHNT and CDR2 FRNRAP. The CDR3 nucleotides are TGTGCTAGTGGCCCCGGACAGTTTAACACTGAAGCTTTCTTT. Translation: CASGPGQFNTEAFF.

With respect to this clone: Other DNA sequences from this sample encode an identical CDR3 as well. CDR3 protein: CASGPGLAYEQYF. The CDR3 DNA is TGTGCCAGCGGTCCGGGACTAGCCTACGAGCAGTACTTC. The chain uses TRBV19 and TRBJ2-7; TRBD2 aligns across 8 bases. J lost 2 bases, V lost 9 bases, and 6 bases had no gene match. Germline values: CDR1 LNHDA, CDR2 SQIVND (reference sequence). The CDR3 has 13 amino acids.

The chain has TRBV9 and TRBJ1-6; no reliable D call. The germline CDR1 and CDR2 sequences are SGDLS and YYNGEE. V was cut by 0 bases and J by 11 bases, with 12 bases left in between. The CDR3 extends over 14 amino acids. CDR3 sequence reads: CASSVGEGLTPLHF. The CDR3 DNA reads TGTGCCAGCAGCGTAGGTGAGGGTCTGACACCCCTCCACTTT.

This chain joins TRBV4-1 and TRBJ2-5, with D perhaps TRBD1 (5 bases). Per germline, CDR1 MGHRA and CDR2 YSYEKL. V was clipped by 3 bases and J by 8 bases, with 10 bases between them. This CDR3 has 12 amino acids. CDR3 sequence (DNA): TGCGCCAGCAGCCACCTCGACAGCACCCAGTACTTC. Protein product: CASSHLDSTQYF.

The V and J genes are TRBV7-6 and TRBJ1-6; D unclear. Trimming removed 5 bases at V and 10 bases at J, with 9 bases between. Germline values: CDR1 SGHVS, CDR2 FNYEAQ. This CDR3 contains 12 residues. The chain's CDR3 is CASSNLDSPLHF. CDR3 in DNA: TGTGCCAGCAGCAATCTGGACTCACCCCTCCACTTT.

V is TRBV5-5 and J is TRBJ2-7, with D unresolved. The germline gives CDR1 SGHKS, CDR2 YYEKEE (reference sequence). Between the trimmed V and J ends, which lost 1 base and 1 base, there was a span of 9 bases. The CDR3 has 14 residues. CDR3 coding DNA: TGTGCCAGCAGCTTGTCTGCAGGTTCCTACGAGCAGTACTTC. This encodes CASSLSAGSYEQYF.

The chain's CDR3 is CASSPDRVLYEQYF. In DNA form, the CDR3 reads TGCGCCAGCAGCCCGGACAGGGTCCTCTACGAGCAGTACTTC. J is TRBJ2-7 and V is TRBV5-1; 8 bases are a match to TRBD1. Trimming at V came to 4 bases and at J to 3 bases, leaving 6 bases not matched to a gene. Germline lookup yields CDR1 SGHRS and CDR2 YFSETQ. The CDR3 loop spans 14 amino acids.

The genes are TRBV4-2 and TRBJ2-1; D may match TRBD1 or TRBD2 (6 bases each). The germline V gene encodes CDR1 LGHNA and CDR2 YNFKEQ. The length of the CDR3 is 14 residues. V lost 0 bases, J lost 6 bases, and 9 bases lay in between. The CDR3 spells CASSQDEGGNEQFF. The DNA of the CDR3 is TGTGCCAGCAGCCAAGATGAGGGGGGCAATGAGCAGTTCTTC.

The chain recombines TRBV5-4 with TRBJ2-2; 9 positions agree with TRBD1. Germline V gene lookup returns CDR1 SGHNT and CDR2 YYREEE (reference sequence). The CDR3 contains 19 residues. V shed 3 bases and J 1 base; nucleotides not matched to a gene: 13. Here the CDR3 DNA reads TGTGCCAGCAGCTCCCGGGACAGGGAACGGGGTCTGAACACCGGGGAGCTGTTTTTT. It translates to CASSSRDRERGLNTGELFF.

This chain links TRBV2 with TRBJ2-7; D may be TRBD1 (5 bases). Trimming shortened V by 8 bases and J by 3 bases, and 11 bases separated the two germline ends. Germline V gene sequence: CDR1 SNHLY, CDR2 FYNNEI. The CDR3 runs to 12 residues. The CDR3 loop is CASHKGDYEQYF. In DNA, the CDR3 is TGTGCCAGCCACAAAGGGGACTACGAGCAGTACTTC.

Turning to this clone: Other DNA sequences from this sample encode an identical CDR3 as well. The rearrangement links TRBV7-9 to TRBJ2-3, with D tentatively TRBD1 or TRBD2 (6 bases each). V lost 0 bases, J lost 2 bases, and 9 bases lay in between. This CDR3 is built from 15 residues. Germline CDR1 SEHNR, CDR2 FQNEAQ (reference sequence). The CDR3 loop reads CASSLAGGPTDTQYF. CDR3 coding DNA: TGTGCCAGCAGCTTAGCCGGGGGCCCCACAGATACGCAGTATTTT. The full variable domain, in which reference TRBV7-9 and TRBJ2-3 provide the parts outside the CDR3, is DTGVSQNPRHKITKRGQNVTFRCDPISEHNRLYWYRQTLGQGPEFLTYFQNEAQLEKSRLLSDRFSAERPKGSFSTLEIQRTEQGDSAMYLCASSLAGGPTDTQYFGPGTRLTVL.

This clone was observed a single time. This rearrangement joins TRBV27 to TRBJ1-1; D gene ambiguous. Deletions cut 6 bases from V and 4 bases from J, with 12 bases between. This CDR3 has 13 residues. The germline V gene has CDR1 MNHEY and CDR2 SMNVEV (reference sequence). The CDR3 spells CASSGEEGTEAFF. DNA of the CDR3: TGTGCCAGCAGCGGGGAGGAAGGCACTGAAGCTTTCTTT.